This T cell receptor beta chain is drawn from a study of blood T cells in healthy people across ages. Study findings and constraints: Both naive CD4+ cell counts and diversity were greater in long-lived donors than in aged donors.

It was with a sample-barcoded 5' primer and a J-beta primer mix that a second PCR of roughly 6 to 12 cycles was run. Each cDNA molecule was tagged by a template-switch adaptor with 12 random nucleotides. TCRdb recomputed calls from the 5' RACE reads with MiXCR, one row per CDR3 protein. The sample holds about 680,000 distinct CDR3 sequences, around half seen once. Of note for this clonotype: Antigen specificity is unknown.

The V and J ends lost 1 base and 2 bases respectively, with 9 bases between them. Germline-derived CDR1 and CDR2 are MGHRA and YSYEKL. This CDR3 is built from 14 residues. This chain links TRBV4-1 with TRBJ2-7; D not resolved. The sample consisted of blood. The receptor was derived from a woman aged 60-75 years in good health. The CDR3, as DNA: TGCGCCAGCAGCCAAGTTAATACCCCCTACGAGCAGTACTTC. It yields the protein CASSQVNTPYEQYF.